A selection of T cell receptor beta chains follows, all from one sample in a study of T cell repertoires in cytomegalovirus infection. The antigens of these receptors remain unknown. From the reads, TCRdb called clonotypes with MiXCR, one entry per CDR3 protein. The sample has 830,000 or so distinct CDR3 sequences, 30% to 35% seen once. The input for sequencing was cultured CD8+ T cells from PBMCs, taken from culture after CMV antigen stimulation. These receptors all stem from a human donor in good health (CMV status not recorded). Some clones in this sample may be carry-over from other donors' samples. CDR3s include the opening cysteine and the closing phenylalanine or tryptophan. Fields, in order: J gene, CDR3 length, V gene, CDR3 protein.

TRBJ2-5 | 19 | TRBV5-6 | CASSLAKGAGTSVLETQYF
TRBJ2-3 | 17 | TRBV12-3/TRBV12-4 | CASSTRTSGGSTDTQYF
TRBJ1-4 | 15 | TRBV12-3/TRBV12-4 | CASSTSRTGDEKLFF
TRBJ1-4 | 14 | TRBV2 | CASSEGSSNEKLFF
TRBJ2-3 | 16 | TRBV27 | CASSFPTSGSTDTQYF
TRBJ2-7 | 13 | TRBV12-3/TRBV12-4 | CATSGIPSYEQYF
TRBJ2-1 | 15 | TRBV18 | CASSEDRDTYNEQFF
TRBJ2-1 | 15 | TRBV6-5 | CAISTPGQGTAEQFF
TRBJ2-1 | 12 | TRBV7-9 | CASSPRWDEQFF
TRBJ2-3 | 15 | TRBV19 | CASSITPFGGDTQYF
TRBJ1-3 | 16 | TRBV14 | CASSRRQVFSGNTIYF
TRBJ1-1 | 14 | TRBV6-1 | CASSFGGDYTEAFF
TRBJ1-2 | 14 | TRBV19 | CASSIRKGLHGYTF
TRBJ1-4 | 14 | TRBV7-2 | CAGSLEGASEKLFF
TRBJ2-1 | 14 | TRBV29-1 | CSGRPGLAINEQFF
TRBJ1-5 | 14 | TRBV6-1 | CASSPRAGGQPQHF
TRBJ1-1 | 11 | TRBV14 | CASSQMVEAFF
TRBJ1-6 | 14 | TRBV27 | CASSPGSANSPLHF
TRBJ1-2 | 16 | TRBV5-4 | CASSRVRHLNNYGYTF
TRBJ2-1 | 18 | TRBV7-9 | CASSPRAGTGASYNEQFF
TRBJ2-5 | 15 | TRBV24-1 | CATAVGTVYQETQYF
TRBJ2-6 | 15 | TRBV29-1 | CSVEGRQGGANVLTF
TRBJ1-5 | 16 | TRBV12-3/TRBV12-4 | CASSLRGGHSNQPQHF
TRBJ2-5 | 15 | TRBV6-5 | CASSYSWADQETQYF
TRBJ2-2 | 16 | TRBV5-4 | CASSLKTGVLTGELFF
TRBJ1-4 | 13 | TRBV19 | CATLGPTTEKLFF
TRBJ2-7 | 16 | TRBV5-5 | CASSSYWTDSSYEQYF
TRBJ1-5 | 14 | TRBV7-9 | CASSNTGSRQPQHF
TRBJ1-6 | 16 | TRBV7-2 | CASSTATGGKYSLLHF
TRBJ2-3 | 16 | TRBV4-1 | CASSPAGTASTDTQYF
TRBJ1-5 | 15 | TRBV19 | CASSIRDQSNQPQHF
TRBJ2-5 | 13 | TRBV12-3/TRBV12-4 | CASSQQGGETQYF
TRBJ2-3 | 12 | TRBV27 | CASSRPLDTQYF
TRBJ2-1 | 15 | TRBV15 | CATSRDQGRMDEQFF
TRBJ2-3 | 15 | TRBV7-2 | CASSLRLWGTDTQYF
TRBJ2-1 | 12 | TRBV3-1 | CASSHINNEQFF
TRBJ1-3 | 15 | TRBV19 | CATRWDRNSGNTIYF
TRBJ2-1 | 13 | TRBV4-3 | CASSQESVGEQFF
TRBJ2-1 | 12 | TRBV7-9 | CAIPTQANEQFF
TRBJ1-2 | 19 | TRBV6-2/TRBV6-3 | CASSFLLTSDRATNYGYTF
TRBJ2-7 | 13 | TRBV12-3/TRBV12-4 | CASSIEAVYEQYF
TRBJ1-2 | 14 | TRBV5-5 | CASSPGQANYGYTF
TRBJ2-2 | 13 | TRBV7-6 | CASSITGSGELFF
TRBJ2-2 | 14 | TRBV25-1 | CASSSSPDTGELFF
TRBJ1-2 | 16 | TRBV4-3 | CASSQDLTGSGYGYTF
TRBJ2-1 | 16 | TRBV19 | CASSRGRAKERSEQFF
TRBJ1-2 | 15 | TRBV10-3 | CAISESSQNLYGYTF
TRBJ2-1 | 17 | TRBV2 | CASIHEITGGGYNEQFF
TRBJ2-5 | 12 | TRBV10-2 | CASKAGGFDPYF
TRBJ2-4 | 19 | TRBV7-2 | CASSLTGLKLQGEKNIQYF
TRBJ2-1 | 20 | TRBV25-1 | CASSDPGTSGGSSSYNEQFF